This T cell receptor beta chain comes out of a study of identical twins. Points from the study as a whole: For monozygotic twins, models underestimated out-of-frame TCR alpha sharing.

This clonotype was picked up a small number of times. The antigen is unknown. From germline, CDR1 is SGDLS and CDR2 YYNGEE. This CDR3 spans 15 amino acids. The V end was cut by 3 bases, the J end by 3 bases, with 15 bases between. TCRdb recomputed calls from the 5' RACE reads with MiXCR, one row per CDR3 protein. This sample has roughly 720,000 distinct CDR3 sequences; roughly 20% occur once, and the top ten carry around 12%. The same sample was also used in a study of T cells expressing NK-cell markers. This second report adds: There were a handful of donors in whom these clonotypes also led the CD3+CD56-NKG2C+ fraction.

The TCR originated in a young woman in good health. The chain employs TRBV9 and TRBJ1-1, with D unresolved. The sequencing input was PBMCs. This CDR3 is CASSGHLPTDTEAFF. CDR3 in DNA: TGTGCCAGCAGCGGACACCTCCCCACGGACACTGAAGCTTTCTTT.